Listed here are 27 T cell receptor beta chains from one sample, sequenced in a study of T cell responses to AZD1222 COVID-19 vaccine. The assay was immunoSEQ multiplex PCR, and TCRdb's table has in-frame clones only and misses some. This table has more than 150,000 clones, roughly nine tenths appearing once. The sample in question was peripheral blood, obtained 28 days after the second AZD1222 dose. These TCRs come from an adult who received the AZD1222 COVID-19 vaccine.

The V and J genes are TRBV6-2 or TRBV6-3 and TRBJ1-1; D gene uncertain. Germline lookup yields CDR1 MNHEY and CDR2 SVGEGT. V shed 0 bases and J shed 2 bases, with 7 bases lying between them. This CDR3 has 14 residues. CDR3 amino acids: CASSYSAYNTEAFF. CDR3 sequence (DNA): TGTGCCAGCAGTTACTCTGCATATAACACTGAAGCTTTCTTT.

The rearrangement links TRBV4-1 to TRBJ2-1; 8 positions agree with TRBD2. Germline V gene lookup returns CDR1 MGHRA and CDR2 YSYEKL. The CDR3 spans 16 residues. J lost 7 bases, V lost 0 bases, and 8 bases had no gene match. The CDR3 is CASSQDRGLAKNEQFF. CDR3 bases: TGCGCCAGCAGCCAAGATCGTGGACTAGCAAAGAATGAGCAGTTCTTC.

The chain combines TRBV4-2 with TRBJ1-2; 8 nucleotides align to TRBD1. Germline values: CDR1 LGHNA, CDR2 YNFKEQ. Trimming cost V 1 base and J 2 bases; bases outside gene matches: 0. This CDR3 is built from 14 residues. The CDR3 loop is CASSQGTGNYGYTF. The DNA of the CDR3 is TGTGCCAGCAGCCAAGGGACAGGGAACTATGGCTACACCTTC.

The chain uses TRBV7-8 and TRBJ2-4; D ambiguous. The V and J ends lost 4 bases and 8 bases respectively, with 9 bases between them. CDR3 length: 12 amino acids. Germline CDR1 SGHVS, CDR2 FQNEAQ. Here the CDR3 reads CASSSRADIQYF. The CDR3 DNA sequence: TGTGCCAGCAGCTCCCGGGCGGACATTCAGTACTTC.

This clone was counted a single time. This chain joins TRBV28 and TRBJ1-6, with 12 bases fitting TRBD1. This CDR3 has 17 residues. Trimming removed 5 bases from V and 4 bases from J; junction bases left unmatched: 6. The germline V gene has CDR1 MDHEN and CDR2 SYDVKM. The CDR3 nucleotides read TGTGCCAGCAGTCCAGGGACAGGGGGCGGTTATAATTCACCCCTCCACTTT. This encodes CASSPGTGGGYNSPLHF. Variable domain in full (rest from reference TRBV28 and TRBJ1-6): DVKVTQSSRYLVKRTGEKVFLECVQDMDHENMFWYRQDPGLGLRLIYFSYDVKMKEKGDIPEGYSVSREKKERFSLILESASTNQTSMYLCASSPGTGGGYNSPLHFGNGTRLTVT.

The CDR3 protein is CASSPLIRGFYGYTF. DNA for the CDR3: TGTGCCAGCAGTCCCCTGATCAGGGGATTCTATGGCTACACCTTC. V is TRBV27 and J is TRBJ1-2; D is possibly TRBD1 (6 bases). V was cut by 5 bases and J by 4 bases, with 17 bases left in between. The CDR3 spans 15 residues. Germline V lookup: CDR1 MNHEY, CDR2 SMNVEV (reference sequence).

This clone was detected a few times. This chain connects TRBV29-1 to TRBJ1-3, with TRBD1 matching over 7 bases. Looked up from germline, CDR1 is SQVTM and CDR2 is ANQGSEA. The junction had 6 bases not matched to a gene; V was cut back by 5 bases and J by 2 bases. The CDR3 is made up of 14 amino acids. As DNA, the CDR3 is TGCAGCGTTTTTCTAGGACAGGCTGGAAACACCATATATTTT. Translating it yields CSVFLGQAGNTIYF.

The V and J genes are TRBV19 and TRBJ1-3; D gene unclear. V was pared by 10 bases and J by 3 bases, with 16 bases between. The CDR3 runs to 14 residues. Germline lookup yields CDR1 LNHDA and CDR2 SQIVND (reference sequence). The CDR3 nucleotides are TGTGCCACCCATAACATAGGCAATGGAAACACCATATATTTT. It translates to CATHNIGNGNTIYF.

The chain has TRBV28 and TRBJ2-7, with TRBD2 identical over 11 bases. Trimming cost V 4 bases and J 5 bases; bases outside gene matches: 7. Germline V CDR1 and CDR2: MDHEN, SYDVKM. The CDR3 is 15 amino acids. CDR3 DNA: TGTGCCAGCAGTTCCACTAGCGGGAGTTTACACGAGCAGTACTTC. It specifies CASSSTSGSLHEQYF.

V gene TRBV6-2 or TRBV6-3 combines with J gene TRBJ1-2, with D possibly being TRBD1 (6 bases). Germline CDR1 MNHEY, CDR2 SVGEGT. Trimming left V 6 bases short and J 2 bases short, with 13 bases between. The CDR3 totals 14 residues. CDR3 nucleotides: TGTGCCAGCAGCCGAACCACAGGGAACTATGGCTACACCTTC. It specifies CASSRTTGNYGYTF.

The genes are TRBV6-5 and TRBJ2-1, with TRBD2 matching over 11 bases. From germline, CDR1 is MNHEY and CDR2 SVGAGI. V was clipped by 7 bases and J by 5 bases; unmatched bases: 7. The CDR3 has 15 amino acids. The CDR3 nucleotides read TGTGCCAGCACCTGGGGGACTAGCGGTAACAATGAGCAGTTCTTC. Residues: CASTWGTSGNNEQFF.

This clone was seen more than once but under ten times. CDR3 sequence reads: CASSVGTGRNEQYF. The CDR3 DNA sequence: TGTGCCAGCAGCGTTGGGACAGGGAGAAACGAGCAGTACTTC. The V and J genes are TRBV9 and TRBJ2-7; 9 bases are a match to TRBD1. Unmatched junction bases numbered 5, after V lost 2 bases and J lost 5 bases. CDR1 and CDR2 (germline): SGDLS, YYNGEE. This CDR3 region has 14 residues. The full variable domain, in which reference TRBV9 and TRBJ2-7 provide the parts outside the CDR3, is DSGVTQTPKHLITATGQRVTLRCSPRSGDLSVYWYQQSLDQGLQFLIQYYNGEERAKGNILERFSAQQFPDLHSELNLSSLELGDSALYFCASSVGTGRNEQYFGPGTRLTVT.

CDR3 sequence reads: CASSREGEYYEQYF. DNA of the CDR3: TGTGCCAGCAGCCGGGAAGGGGAATATTACGAGCAGTACTTC. The chain uses TRBV4-2 and TRBJ2-7, with D possibly matching TRBD1 (5 bases). The CDR3 has 14 amino acids. Germline loops: CDR1 LGHNA, CDR2 YNFKEQ. Trimming removed 4 bases from V and 4 bases from J, with 14 bases in between.

The J gene is TRBJ1-2, the V gene TRBV10-2; no clear D. V lost 8 bases, J lost 4 bases, and 14 bases lay in between. In germline, CDR1 is WSHSY, CDR2 SAAADI. The CDR3 extends over 13 amino acids. In DNA form, the CDR3 reads TGCGCCAGCTCCGACCCAATCTTCTATGGCTACACCTTC. This gives the protein CASSDPIFYGYTF.

The CDR3 bases are TGTGCCAGCAGCCTGACAGGGGGCGTAGTGGATTCACCCCTCCACTTT. Protein: CASSLTGGVVDSPLHF. The chain combines TRBV2 with TRBJ1-6, with 10 nucleotides matching TRBD1. CDR3 length: 16 amino acids. J lost 8 bases, V lost 6 bases, and 10 bases had no gene match. Germline V gene lookup returns CDR1 SNHLY and CDR2 FYNNEI.

The V and J genes are TRBV7-3 and TRBJ1-4; 7 bases line up with TRBD1. V lost 2 bases to trimming and J lost 6 bases; unmatched junction nucleotides: 15. The length of the CDR3 is 18 residues. Germline lookup yields CDR1 SGHTA and CDR2 FQGTGA. This CDR3 is CASSLVGQGVATDEKLFF. The CDR3 DNA reads TGTGCCAGCAGCTTAGTAGGTCAGGGGGTTGCGACGGATGAAAAACTGTTTTTT.

The rearrangement links TRBV7-3 to TRBJ1-6, with a tentative D call TRBD1 (5 bases). Trimming took 2 bases from V and 6 from J, leaving 11 bases between them. The CDR3 has 15 residues. CDR1 and CDR2 from the germline V gene are SGHTA and FQGTGA. CDR3 nucleotide sequence: TGTGCCAGCAGCTTACTAGGGGTGGGTAATTCACCCCTCCACTTT. Residues: CASSLLGVGNSPLHF.

The chain recombines TRBV7-2 with TRBJ1-1; D is unclear. The CDR3 has 14 amino acids. Per the germline V gene, CDR1 is SGHTA and CDR2 is FQGNSA. The germline V and J ends were trimmed by 2 bases and 3 bases, with 10 bases remaining between them. The CDR3 sequence: CASSLITPYTEAFF. The CDR3 nucleotides are TGTGCCAGCAGCTTAATAACCCCCTACACTGAAGCTTTCTTT.

The chain is built from TRBV4-3 and TRBJ2-1; possibly TRBD2 for D (5 bases). There are 14 residues in the CDR3. Per the germline V gene, CDR1 is LGHNA and CDR2 is YSLEER. Trimming removed 1 base at V and 8 bases at J, with 12 bases between. DNA of the CDR3: TGCGCCAGCAGCCAAGGGATAGGGCGGGATGAGCAGTTCTTC. This codes for CASSQGIGRDEQFF.

V usage is TRBV9 and J usage is TRBJ2-7, with D uncertain. This CDR3 region has 14 residues. Looked up from germline, CDR1 is SGDLS and CDR2 is YYNGEE. Trimming removed 0 bases from V and 0 bases from J, with 7 bases in between. DNA of the CDR3: TGTGCCAGCAGCGTAGTGGGCTCCTCCTACGAGCAGTACTTC. This encodes CASSVVGSSYEQYF.

J is TRBJ2-7 and V is TRBV6-5; 8 bases are a match to TRBD1. The CDR3 is 12 residues long. The V gene end was trimmed by 10 bases and the J gene end by 4 bases; junction bases not matched to a gene: 6. Germline V gives CDR1 MNHEY, CDR2 SVGAGI. CDR3 sequence reads: CATSGGGYEQYF. The CDR3 region has the DNA TGTGCCACCTCAGGGGGCGGGTACGAGCAGTACTTC.

The chain recombines TRBV19 with TRBJ1-1; D uncertain. Germline V gene lookup returns CDR1 LNHDA and CDR2 SQIVND (reference sequence). CDR3 length: 14 amino acids. The ends were cut back, 6 bases at V and 0 bases at J, with 11 bases in the middle. CDR3 nucleotides: TGTGCCAGTAGAGTCGCATCAATGAACACTGAAGCTTTCTTT. It encodes CASRVASMNTEAFF.

The chain carries TRBV11-2 and TRBJ2-1; D not resolved. The CDR3 loop spans 14 amino acids. V lost 2 bases, J lost 4 bases, and 9 bases lay in between. CDR1 SGHAT and CDR2 FQNNGV come from the germline V gene. CDR3 in DNA: TGTGCCAGCAGCTTATCGGCTATATACAATGAGCAGTTCTTC. This translates into CASSLSAIYNEQFF.

The V call is TRBV15, the J call TRBJ2-6, with D uncertain. Per germline, CDR1 LNHNV and CDR2 YYDKDF (reference sequence). This CDR3 has 18 residues. V lost 0 bases, J lost 8 bases, and 20 bases lay in between. The CDR3 spells CATSRELQFLVDPNVLTF. CDR3 sequence (DNA): TGTGCCACCAGCAGAGAATTACAGTTTTTAGTCGACCCCAACGTCCTGACTTTC.

V is TRBV12-2 and J is TRBJ2-7; TRBD2 is the table's D call and was not checked against the DNA. TRBV12-2 is a pseudogene segment. CDR3 length: 16 amino acids. CDR3 protein: CASRPRVREGMSEQYF. Written as DNA, the CDR3 is TGTGCAAGTCGCCCCCGGGTGAGGGAGGGAATGTCCGAGCAGTACTTC.

The genes are TRBV7-2 and TRBJ2-1; TRBD2 is a possible D gene (5 bases). The V gene lost 4 bases and the J gene lost 6 bases, with 19 bases spanning the gap. The CDR3 is 16 residues long. Germline CDR1 is SGHTA and CDR2 is FQGNSA. CDR3 region: CASSSWLALRGNEQFF. CDR3 sequence (DNA): TGTGCCAGCAGCTCGTGGCTAGCCCTCCGGGGCAATGAGCAGTTCTTC.

This clone occurred once. The chain carries TRBV30 and TRBJ1-2, with D maybe TRBD1 (6 bases). This CDR3 has 15 residues. The V and J ends lost 0 bases and 9 bases respectively, with 20 bases between them. Germline CDR1 and CDR2: GTSNPN and SVGIG (reference sequence). The CDR3, as DNA: TGTGCCTGGAGTGTAAAGGAAGGGGGACTATCCAGCTACACCTTC. This gives the protein CAWSVKEGGLSSYTF.